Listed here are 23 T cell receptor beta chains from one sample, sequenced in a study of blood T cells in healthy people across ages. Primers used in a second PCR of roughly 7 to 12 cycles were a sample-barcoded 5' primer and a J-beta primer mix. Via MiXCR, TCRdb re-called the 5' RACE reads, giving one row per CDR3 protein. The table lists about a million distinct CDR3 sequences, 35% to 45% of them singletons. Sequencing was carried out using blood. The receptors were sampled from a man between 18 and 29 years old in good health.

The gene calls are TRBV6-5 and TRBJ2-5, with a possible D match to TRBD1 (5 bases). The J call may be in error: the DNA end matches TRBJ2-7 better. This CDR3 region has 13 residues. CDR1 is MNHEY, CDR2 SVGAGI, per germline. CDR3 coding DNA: TGTGCCAGCAGACATACAGGTGGATACGAGCAGTACTTC. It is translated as CASRHTGGYEQYF.

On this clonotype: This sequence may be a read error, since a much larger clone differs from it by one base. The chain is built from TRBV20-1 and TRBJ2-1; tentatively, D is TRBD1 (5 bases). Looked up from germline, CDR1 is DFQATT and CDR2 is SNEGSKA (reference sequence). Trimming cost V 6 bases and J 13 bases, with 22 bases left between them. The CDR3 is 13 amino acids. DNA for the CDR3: TGCAGTGCCTCACCGGACAACCAAGAGACCCAGTTCTTC. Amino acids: CSASPDNQETQFF.

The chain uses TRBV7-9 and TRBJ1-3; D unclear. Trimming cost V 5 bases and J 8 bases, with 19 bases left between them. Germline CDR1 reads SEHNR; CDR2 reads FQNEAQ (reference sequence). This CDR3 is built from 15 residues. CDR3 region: CASSLPGIQLDTIYF. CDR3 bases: TGTGCCAGCAGCCTCCCCGGGATCCAACTAGACACCATATATTTT.

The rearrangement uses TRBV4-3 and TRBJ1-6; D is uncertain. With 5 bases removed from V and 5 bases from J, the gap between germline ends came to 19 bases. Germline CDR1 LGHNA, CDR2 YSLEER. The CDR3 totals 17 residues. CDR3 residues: CASSSQGHHGDNSPLHF. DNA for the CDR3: TGCGCCAGCAGCTCCCAAGGCCACCACGGGGATAATTCACCCCTCCACTTT.

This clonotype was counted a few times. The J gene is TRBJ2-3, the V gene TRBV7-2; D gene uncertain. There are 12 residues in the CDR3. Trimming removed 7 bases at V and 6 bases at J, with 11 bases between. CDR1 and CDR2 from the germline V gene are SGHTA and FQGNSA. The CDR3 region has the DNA TGTGCCAGCAACTTCGGTGGGGATACGCAGTATTTT. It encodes CASNFGGDTQYF.

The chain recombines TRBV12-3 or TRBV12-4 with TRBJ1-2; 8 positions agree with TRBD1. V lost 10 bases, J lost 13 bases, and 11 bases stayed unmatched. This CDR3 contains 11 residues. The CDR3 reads CAITGQGAPTF. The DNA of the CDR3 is TGTGCCATCACCGGACAGGGAGCCCCCACCTTC.

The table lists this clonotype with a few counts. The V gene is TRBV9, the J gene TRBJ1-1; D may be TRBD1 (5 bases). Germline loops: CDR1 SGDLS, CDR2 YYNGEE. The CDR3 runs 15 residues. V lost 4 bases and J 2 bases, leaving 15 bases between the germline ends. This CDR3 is CASSMKPGLNTEAFF. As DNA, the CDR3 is TGTGCCAGCAGCATGAAGCCGGGGCTCAACACTGAAGCTTTCTTT.

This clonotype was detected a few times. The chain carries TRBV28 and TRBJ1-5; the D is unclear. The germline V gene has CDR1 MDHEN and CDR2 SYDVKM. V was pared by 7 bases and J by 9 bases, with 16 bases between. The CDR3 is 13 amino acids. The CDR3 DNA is TGTGCCAGCATCTCTGAGCAATCACGGCCCCAGCATTTT. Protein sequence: CASISEQSRPQHF.

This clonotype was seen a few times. CDR3: CSAQAGGNEQYF. In DNA, the CDR3 is TGCAGTGCTCAGGCAGGGGGAAACGAGCAGTACTTC. This chain joins TRBV20-1 and TRBJ2-7; 7 bases agree with TRBD1. The V and J ends lost 5 bases and 5 bases, in that order; junction bases with no gene match: 6. Germline CDR1 DFQATT, CDR2 SNEGSKA (reference sequence). The CDR3 sequence is 12 residues long.

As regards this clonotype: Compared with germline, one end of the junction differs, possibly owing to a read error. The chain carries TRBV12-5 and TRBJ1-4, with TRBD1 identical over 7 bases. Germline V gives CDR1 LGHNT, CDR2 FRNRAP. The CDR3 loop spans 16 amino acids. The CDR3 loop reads CTSGLVRDSINEKLFF. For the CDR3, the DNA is TGTACTAGTGGTTTGGTACGGGACAGTATTAATGAAAAACTGTTTTTT. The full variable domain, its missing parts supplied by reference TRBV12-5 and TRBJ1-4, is DARVTQTPRHKVTEMGQEVTMRCQPILGHNTVFWYRQTMMQGLELLAYFRNRAPLDDSGMPKDRFSAEMPDATLATLKIQPSEPRDSAVYFCTSGLVRDSINEKLFFGSGTQLSVL.

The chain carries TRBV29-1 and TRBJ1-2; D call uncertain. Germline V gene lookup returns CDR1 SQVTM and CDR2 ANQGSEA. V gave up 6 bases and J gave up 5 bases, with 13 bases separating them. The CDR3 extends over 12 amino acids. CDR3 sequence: CSVGVQQYGYTF. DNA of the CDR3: TGCAGCGTGGGAGTACAGCAATATGGCTACACCTTC.

CDR3 DNA sequence: TGTGCCACGTCCCCCGCGGGACAGGGCGAGACCCAGTACTTC. Its protein product is CATSPAGQGETQYF. This chain uses TRBV12-3 or TRBV12-4 with TRBJ2-5; 9 bases map to TRBD1. The CDR3 length is 14 residues. The junction had 11 bases not matched to a gene; V was cut back by 10 bases and J by 5 bases.

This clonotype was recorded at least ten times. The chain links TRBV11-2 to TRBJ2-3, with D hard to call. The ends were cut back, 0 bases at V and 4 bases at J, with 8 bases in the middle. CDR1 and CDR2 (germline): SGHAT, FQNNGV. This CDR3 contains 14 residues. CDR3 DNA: TGTGCCAGCAGCTTAGATCGCGTAGCAGATACGCAGTATTTT. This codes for CASSLDRVADTQYF.

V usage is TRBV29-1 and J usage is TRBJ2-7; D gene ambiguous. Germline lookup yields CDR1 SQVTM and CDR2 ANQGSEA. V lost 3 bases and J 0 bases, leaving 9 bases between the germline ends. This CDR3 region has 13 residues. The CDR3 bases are TGCAGCGTTGATTCACCAGTCTCCTACGAGCAGTACTTC. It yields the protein CSVDSPVSYEQYF.

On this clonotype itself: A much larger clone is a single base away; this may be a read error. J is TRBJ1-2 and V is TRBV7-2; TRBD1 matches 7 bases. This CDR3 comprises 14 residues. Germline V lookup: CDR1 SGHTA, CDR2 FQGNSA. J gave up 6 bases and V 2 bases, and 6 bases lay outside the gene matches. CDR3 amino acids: CASSLQGELDGYTF. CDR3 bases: TGTGCCAGCAGCTTACAGGGGGAGTTGGATGGCTACACCTTC. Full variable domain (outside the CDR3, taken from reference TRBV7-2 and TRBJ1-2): GAGVSQSPSNKVTEKGKDVELRCDPISGHTALYWYRQSLGQGLEFLIYFQGNSAPDKSGLPSDRFSAERTGGSVSTLTIQRTQQEDSAVYLCASSLQGELDGYTFGSGTRLTVV.

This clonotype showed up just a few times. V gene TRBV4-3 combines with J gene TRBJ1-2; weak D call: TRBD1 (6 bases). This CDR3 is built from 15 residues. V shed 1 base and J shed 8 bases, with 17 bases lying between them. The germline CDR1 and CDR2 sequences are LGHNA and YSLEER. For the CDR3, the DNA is TGCGCCAGCAGCCAAGCCTCCGGGGGGGCGGTCGGCTACACCTTC. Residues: CASSQASGGAVGYTF.

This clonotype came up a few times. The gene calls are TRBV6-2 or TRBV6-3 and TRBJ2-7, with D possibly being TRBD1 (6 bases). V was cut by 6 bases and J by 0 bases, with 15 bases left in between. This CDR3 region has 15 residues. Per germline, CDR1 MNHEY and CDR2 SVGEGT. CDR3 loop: CASRPGQSPSYEQYF. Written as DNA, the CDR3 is TGTGCCAGCAGACCCGGACAGTCCCCCTCCTACGAGCAGTACTTC.

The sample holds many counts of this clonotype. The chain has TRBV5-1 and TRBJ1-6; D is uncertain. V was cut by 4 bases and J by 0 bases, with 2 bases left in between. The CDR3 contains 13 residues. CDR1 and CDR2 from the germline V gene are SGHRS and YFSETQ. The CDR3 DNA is TGCGCCAGCAGCGACTCCTATAATTCACCCCTCCACTTT. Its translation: CASSDSYNSPLHF.

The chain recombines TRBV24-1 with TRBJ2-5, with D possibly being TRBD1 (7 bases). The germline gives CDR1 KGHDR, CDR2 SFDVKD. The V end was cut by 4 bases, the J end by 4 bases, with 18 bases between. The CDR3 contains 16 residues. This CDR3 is CATSDPTGRFRETQYF. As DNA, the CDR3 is TGTGCCACCAGTGACCCGACAGGGAGGTTCCGAGAGACCCAGTACTTC.

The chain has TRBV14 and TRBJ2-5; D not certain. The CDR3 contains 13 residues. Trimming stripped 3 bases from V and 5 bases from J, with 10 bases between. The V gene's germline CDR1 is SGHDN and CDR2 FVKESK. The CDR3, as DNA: TGTGCCAGCAGCCAGAAGAAGGTGGAGACCCAGTACTTC. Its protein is CASSQKKVETQYF.

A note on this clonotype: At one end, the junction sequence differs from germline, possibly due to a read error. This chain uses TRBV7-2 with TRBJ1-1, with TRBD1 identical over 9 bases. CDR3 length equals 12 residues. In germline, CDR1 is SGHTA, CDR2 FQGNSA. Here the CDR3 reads CAGSSGQGEAFF. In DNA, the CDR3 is TGTGCCGGCAGCTCCGGACAGGGGGAAGCTTTCTTT. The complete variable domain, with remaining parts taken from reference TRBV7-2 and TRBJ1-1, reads GAGVSQSPSNKVTEKGKDVELRCDPISGHTALYWYRQSLGQGLEFLIYFQGNSAPDKSGLPSDRFSAERTGGSVSTLTIQRTQQEDSAVYLCAGSSGQGEAFFGQGTRLTVV.

The CDR3, as DNA: TGTGCCAGCAGCACGTCGACCGAGTATGGCTACACCTTC. Residues: CASSTSTEYGYTF. V and J are TRBV7-9 and TRBJ1-2; no reliable D call. This CDR3 is built from 13 residues. Trimming removed 5 bases from V and 5 bases from J, with 12 bases in between. From germline, CDR1 is SEHNR and CDR2 FQNEAQ (reference sequence).

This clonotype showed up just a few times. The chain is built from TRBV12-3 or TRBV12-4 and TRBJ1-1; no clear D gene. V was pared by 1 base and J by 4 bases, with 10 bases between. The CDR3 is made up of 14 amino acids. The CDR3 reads CASSLGGRFTEAFF. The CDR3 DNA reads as TGTGCCAGCAGTTTAGGAGGTCGGTTCACTGAAGCTTTCTTT.